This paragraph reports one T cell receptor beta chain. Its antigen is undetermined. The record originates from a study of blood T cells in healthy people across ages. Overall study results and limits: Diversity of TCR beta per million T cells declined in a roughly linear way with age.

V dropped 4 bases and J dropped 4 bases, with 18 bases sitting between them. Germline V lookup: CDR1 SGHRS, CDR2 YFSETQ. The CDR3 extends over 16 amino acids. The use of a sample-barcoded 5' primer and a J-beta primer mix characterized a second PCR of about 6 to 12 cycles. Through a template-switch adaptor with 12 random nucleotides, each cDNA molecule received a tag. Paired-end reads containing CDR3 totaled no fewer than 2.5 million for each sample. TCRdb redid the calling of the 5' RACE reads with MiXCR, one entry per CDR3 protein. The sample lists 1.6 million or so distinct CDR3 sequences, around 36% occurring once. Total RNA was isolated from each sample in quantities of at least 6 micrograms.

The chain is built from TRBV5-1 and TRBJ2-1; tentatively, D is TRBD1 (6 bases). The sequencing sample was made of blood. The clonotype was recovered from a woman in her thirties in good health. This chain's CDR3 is CASSETLGQTYNEQFF. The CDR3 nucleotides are TGCGCCAGCAGCGAGACCCTGGGACAAACTTACAATGAGCAGTTCTTC.